The T cell receptor (beta chain) described here comes from a study of chemoradiotherapy in HPV16-positive cancers. CDR1 is SGDLS, CDR2 YYNGEE, per germline. V dropped 0 bases and J dropped 4 bases, with 7 bases sitting between them. The CDR3 is 13 amino acids. The sample holds one count of this clone. Clones were read by immunoSEQ multiplex PCR, and TCRdb kept only the in-frame ones, dropping some. This sample carries 30,000 to 35,000 clones, 89% of them seen once, and the ten largest clones take about 3.1%. Over chemoradiotherapy, repertoires were sampled more than once. V and J are TRBV9 and TRBJ1-2; possibly TRBD1 for D (6 bases). The sequence derives from a human donor with HPV-associated anogenital cancer. The specimen was blood, collected from a patient who underwent chemoradiotherapy. CDR3 in amino acids: CASSVEQGYGYTF. CDR3 in DNA: TGTGCCAGCAGCGTAGAACAGGGCTATGGCTACACCTTC. The whole variable domain, remainder taken from reference TRBV9 and TRBJ1-2, is DSGVTQTPKHLITATGQRVTLRCSPRSGDLSVYWYQQSLDQGLQFLIQYYNGEERAKGNILERFSAQQFPDLHSELNLSSLELGDSALYFCASSVEQGYGYTFGSGTRLTVV.